What follows are 32 T cell receptor beta chains derived from one specimen sequenced in a study of control samples from healthy donors and cancer patients. The table came from immunoSEQ multiplex PCR; TCRdb's copy has only in-frame clones and leaves some out. The sample yields 350,000 to 450,000 clones, around nine tenths seen once. Sequenced input: PBMCs. These receptors were taken from a middle-aged man with head and neck cancer.

The CDR3 region has the DNA TGCAGCGTCCCCGGGATAGCTAACTATGGCTACACCTTC. Protein product: CSVPGIANYGYTF. The rearrangement joins TRBV29-1 to TRBJ1-2; D uncertain. Looked up from germline, CDR1 is SQVTM and CDR2 is ANQGSEA. The CDR3 length is 13 residues. Trimming shortened V by 6 bases and J by 0 bases, and 11 bases separated the two germline ends.

This clone was seen more than once but under ten times. The chain couples TRBV28 to TRBJ2-1; D may match TRBD1 or TRBD2 (6 bases each). Germline V gene data show CDR1 as MDHEN and CDR2 as SYDVKM. This CDR3 has 14 residues. V lost 8 bases and J lost 4, with 15 bases in between. DNA of the CDR3: TGTGCCAGCGGAGGGACAAACTTTTACAATGAGCAGTTCTTC. Amino acid sequence: CASGGTNFYNEQFF.

The V and J genes are TRBV4-1 and TRBJ2-7; D is unresolved. Germline V gene sequence: CDR1 MGHRA, CDR2 YSYEKL. The germline V and J ends were trimmed by 0 bases and 9 bases, with 15 bases remaining between them. This CDR3 region has 14 residues. The DNA for the CDR3 is TGCGCCAGCAGCCAAGATCTGGGCGGAAATCGGCAGTACTTC. It yields the protein CASSQDLGGNRQYF.

Remarks on this clone: This same CDR3 is encoded by further DNA sequences in the sample. V is TRBV27 and J is TRBJ2-5; D gene unclear. This CDR3 contains 11 residues. Trimming stripped 4 bases from V and 2 bases from J, with 2 bases between. The germline CDR1 and CDR2 sequences are MNHEY and SMNVEV (reference sequence). Here the CDR3 reads CASSSQETQYF. The CDR3 nucleotides read TGTGCCAGCAGTTCTCAAGAGACCCAGTACTTC.

The chain uses TRBV19 and TRBJ2-3; D is unresolved. The V end lost 5 bases, the J end lost 5 bases, and 23 bases lay between the germline ends. Germline CDR1 and CDR2: LNHDA and SQIVND (reference sequence). The CDR3 loop spans 17 amino acids. CDR3 residues: CASSPNGRRNSEDTQYF. CDR3 nucleotide sequence: TGTGCCAGTAGTCCGAACGGCAGACGGAACTCTGAAGATACGCAGTATTTT.

This chain connects TRBV27 to TRBJ2-1, with D possibly TRBD2 on 6 matching bases. The CDR3 has 15 residues. Germline V gene lookup returns CDR1 MNHEY and CDR2 SMNVEV (reference sequence). The V end lost 3 bases, the J end lost 5 bases, and 14 bases lay between the germline ends. The CDR3 region has the DNA TGTGCCAGCAGTTTTCGGGGGAAACACAACAATGAGCAGTTCTTC. It is translated as CASSFRGKHNNEQFF.

The chain links TRBV4-3 to TRBJ2-6; 7 bases agree with TRBD2. The CDR3 has 19 amino acids. The germline V gene has CDR1 LGHNA and CDR2 YSLEER. V dropped 0 bases and J dropped 0; count of bases not matched to a gene: 8. The DNA for the CDR3 is TGCGCCAGCAGCCAAGATATCGGGGGGAGGCCCTCTGGGGCCAACGTCCTGACTTTC. Residues: CASSQDIGGRPSGANVLTF.

The rearrangement joins TRBV11-1 to TRBJ2-7, with D possibly being TRBD2 (6 bases). The germline gives CDR1 SGHAT, CDR2 FQDESV (reference sequence). Trimming shortened V by 6 bases and J by 2 bases, and 14 bases separated the two germline ends. This CDR3 contains 14 residues. The CDR3 region is CASSLTRGTYEQYF. Here the CDR3 DNA reads TGTGCCAGCAGTTTAACGCGGGGAACCTACGAGCAGTACTTC.

The genes are TRBV5-6 and TRBJ2-3; D gene uncertain. Trimming removed 0 bases at V and 5 bases at J, with 4 bases between. Germline V gene data show CDR1 as SGHDT and CDR2 as YYEEEE. The CDR3 sequence is 12 residues long. The CDR3 loop is CASSLDKDTQYF. For the CDR3, the DNA is TGTGCCAGCAGCTTGGATAAAGATACGCAGTATTTT.

This chain uses TRBV5-1 with TRBJ2-1; D gene uncertain. From germline, CDR1 is SGHRS and CDR2 YFSETQ. V was clipped by 0 bases and J by 0 bases, with 7 bases between them. The CDR3 contains 15 residues. CDR3 DNA: TGCGCCAGCAGCTTGGACAGACCCTCCTACAATGAGCAGTTCTTC. Its protein product is CASSLDRPSYNEQFF. Drawing the rest from reference TRBV5-1 and TRBJ2-1, the complete variable domain is KAGVTQTPRYLIKTRGQQVTLSCSPISGHRSVSWYQQTPGQGLQFLFEYFSETQRNKGNFPGRFSGRQFSNSRSEMNVSTLELGDSALYLCASSLDRPSYNEQFFGPGTRLTVL.

This chain connects TRBV6-5 to TRBJ2-7; 11 positions match TRBD2. CDR3 length: 15 residues. V lost 5 bases, J lost 4 bases, and 7 bases stayed unmatched. The V gene's germline CDR1 is MNHEY and CDR2 SVGAGI. CDR3 protein: CASSPPGTSGYEQYF. For the CDR3, the DNA is TGTGCCAGCAGTCCCCCCGGGACTAGCGGATACGAGCAGTACTTC.

The rearrangement joins TRBV10-3 to TRBJ1-5, with a possible D match to TRBD1 (6 bases). Germline V gene data show CDR1 as ENHRY and CDR2 as SYGVKD. V was pared by 3 bases and J by 2 bases, with 17 bases between. The CDR3 contains 17 residues. The CDR3 protein is CAISEQGGGAGNQPQHF. The CDR3 DNA reads TGTGCCATCAGTGAACAGGGAGGGGGAGCGGGCAATCAGCCCCAGCATTTT.

The CDR3 spells CASRPDPATYEQYF. The CDR3, as DNA: TGTGCCAGTAGGCCGGACCCTGCCACCTACGAGCAGTACTTC. The chain employs TRBV19 and TRBJ2-7; D unresolved. Germline V gene data show CDR1 as LNHDA and CDR2 as SQIVND (reference sequence). The CDR3 consists of 14 residues. V lost 6 bases and J 2 bases, leaving 14 bases between the germline ends.

The rearrangement uses TRBV18 and TRBJ2-7, with 8 positions matching TRBD1. Germline lookup yields CDR1 KGHSH and CDR2 LQKENI. The CDR3 length is 15 residues. With 4 bases clipped from V and 0 bases from J, the junction kept 5 bases outside the gene matches. CDR3 loop: CASSLGQGYSYEQYF. DNA for the CDR3: TGTGCCAGCTCACTAGGACAGGGCTACTCCTACGAGCAGTACTTC.

V usage is TRBV28 and J usage is TRBJ1-1, with a weak D call TRBD1 (5 bases). V lost 1 base, J lost 4 bases, and 10 bases lay in between. The CDR3 totals 14 residues. The germline V gene has CDR1 MDHEN and CDR2 SYDVKM. The CDR3: CASSLYPGPTEAFF. The CDR3 bases are TGTGCCAGCAGTTTATACCCAGGGCCCACTGAAGCTTTCTTT. Supplemented by reference TRBV28 and TRBJ1-1, the full variable domain reads DVKVTQSSRYLVKRTGEKVFLECVQDMDHENMFWYRQDPGLGLRLIYFSYDVKMKEKGDIPEGYSVSREKKERFSLILESASTNQTSMYLCASSLYPGPTEAFFGQGTRLTVV.

This clone showed up just a few times. The rearrangement uses TRBV6-5 and TRBJ2-4; 10 bases line up with TRBD2. After removal of 8 bases from V and 2 bases from J, the junction contained 3 bases not matched to a gene. Germline V CDR1 and CDR2: MNHEY, SVGAGI. This CDR3 spans 14 amino acids. CDR3 region: CASQRGGPKNIQYF. In DNA form, the CDR3 reads TGTGCCAGCCAGCGGGGGGGGCCCAAAAACATTCAGTACTTC.

As concerns this clone: Other DNA sequences in the same sample also yield this CDR3. CDR3 residues: CASSLGQSNQPQHF. CDR3 DNA sequence: TGTGCCAGCAGCTTGGGACAGAGCAATCAGCCCCAGCATTTT. This chain joins TRBV7-9 and TRBJ1-5; 7 nucleotides agree with TRBD1. The CDR3 length is 14 residues. Germline loops: CDR1 SEHNR, CDR2 FQNEAQ (reference sequence). V dropped 3 bases and J dropped 1; count of bases not matched to a gene: 0.

This clone was seen a handful of times. The rearrangement uses TRBV7-2 and TRBJ1-6; 7 nucleotides agree with TRBD1. Germline CDR1 SGHTA, CDR2 FQGNSA. The CDR3 covers 16 residues. The V and J ends lost 1 base and 7 bases, in that order; junction bases with no gene match: 7. CDR3 bases: TGTGCCAGCAGCTTAGGTCTGGGACAGAGGAATTCACCCCTCCACTTT. Encoded protein: CASSLGLGQRNSPLHF.

This clone appeared once. This sequence joins TRBV6-5 and TRBJ2-5; 9 positions agree with TRBD2. This CDR3 contains 14 residues. Trimming removed 9 bases from V and 5 bases from J; junction bases left unmatched: 10. Germline CDR1 is MNHEY and CDR2 is SVGAGI. The CDR3 nucleotides are TGTGCCAGTACTAGGGCGGGGGGGATGGAGACCCAGTACTTC. Translating it yields CASTRAGGMETQYF.

The rearrangement joins TRBV5-1 to TRBJ1-2, with 9 bases aligning to TRBD1. The J segment lost 4 bases and the V segment lost 1 base, leaving 8 bases of the junction unmatched. The germline CDR1 and CDR2 sequences are SGHRS and YFSETQ. This CDR3 spans 16 amino acids. The CDR3 DNA reads TGCGCCAGCAGCTTGAGCCGGACAGGGGCCTTCTATGGCTACACCTTC. Residues: CASSLSRTGAFYGYTF.

The J gene is TRBJ2-1, the V gene TRBV5-1; D possibly corresponds to TRBD2 (5 bases). The germline CDR1 and CDR2 sequences are SGHRS and YFSETQ. The CDR3 totals 15 residues. V was pared by 5 bases and J by 0 bases, with 12 bases between. The CDR3 protein is CASSSSGDSYNEQFF. The CDR3 bases are TGCGCCAGCAGTTCCAGCGGAGACTCCTACAATGAGCAGTTCTTC.

V is TRBV28 and J is TRBJ1-6; no reliable D call. Germline V gene sequence: CDR1 MDHEN, CDR2 SYDVKM. V lost 4 bases and J 5 bases, leaving 12 bases between the germline ends. The CDR3 has 15 residues. CDR3 DNA: TGTGCCAGCAGTTCCGGGCCGGCAAATAATTCACCCCTCCACTTT. Residues: CASSSGPANNSPLHF.

In this sample, this clone turned up once. The CDR3 region has the DNA TGTGCCAGCAGCTGGCCGGGACTGGGTAACACCGGGGAGCTGTTTTTT. This gives the protein CASSWPGLGNTGELFF. The V call is TRBV11-1, the J call TRBJ2-2, with D tentatively TRBD2 (6 bases). Trimming took 4 bases from V and 2 from J, leaving 14 bases between them. Germline V gene lookup returns CDR1 SGHAT and CDR2 FQDESV (reference sequence). The CDR3 is made up of 16 amino acids.

V is TRBV21-1 and J is TRBJ2-2; TRBD2, the table's D call, lacks a check against the DNA. TRBV21-1 is a pseudogene segment. This CDR3 spans 17 amino acids. The CDR3 loop reads CASNPSGLAGGTGELFF. The DNA for the CDR3 is TGTGCCAGCAACCCATCGGGACTAGCGGGAGGGACCGGGGAGCTGTTTTTT.

The chain is built from TRBV15 and TRBJ2-5, with D unresolved. CDR3 length equals 13 residues. The V gene's germline CDR1 is LNHNV and CDR2 YYDKDF (reference sequence). Deletions cut 4 bases from V and 2 bases from J, with 8 bases between. This CDR3 reads CATSIGKQETQYF. CDR3 nucleotides: TGTGCCACCAGCATCGGTAAACAAGAGACCCAGTACTTC. Full variable domain (missing parts from reference TRBV15 and TRBJ2-5): DAMVIQNPRYQVTQFGKPVTLSCSQTLNHNVMYWYQQKSSQAPKLLFHYYDKDFNNEADTPDNFQSRRPNTSFCFLDIRSPGLGDTAMYLCATSIGKQETQYFGPGTRLLVL.

The J gene is TRBJ2-2, the V gene TRBV5-8; 10 bases match TRBD2. V dropped 2 bases and J dropped 7; count of bases not matched to a gene: 5. The germline gives CDR1 SGHTS, CDR2 YDEGEE. This CDR3 is 15 amino acids long. The CDR3, as DNA: TGTGCCAGCAGCTTAAGAGCGGGAGGGATCGGGGAGCTGTTTTTT. It translates to CASSLRAGGIGELFF.

This rearrangement joins TRBV5-4 to TRBJ2-7; 11 nucleotides line up with TRBD2. Unmatched junction bases numbered 8, after V lost 4 bases and J lost 5 bases. This CDR3 region has 15 residues. From germline, CDR1 is SGHNT and CDR2 YYREEE (reference sequence). The CDR3 spells CASSRNSGRADEQYF. The CDR3 nucleotides read TGTGCCAGCAGCCGGAATAGCGGGAGGGCCGACGAGCAGTACTTC.

This clone was detected a few times. The V gene is TRBV3-1 (or the pseudogene TRBV3-2), the J gene TRBJ1-5; D unclear. Looked up from germline, CDR1 is LGHDT and CDR2 is YNNKEL (reference sequence). Trimming cost V 3 bases and J 0 bases, with 9 bases left between them. The CDR3 totals 15 residues. CDR3 DNA sequence: TGTGCCAGCAGCCATTCAGGTCGTAGCAATCAGCCCCAGCATTTT. Its translation is CASSHSGRSNQPQHF.

The chain has TRBV30 and TRBJ2-7, with D unclear. Germline V CDR1 and CDR2: GTSNPN, SVGIG (reference sequence). The CDR3 consists of 13 residues. The germline V and J ends were trimmed by 4 bases and 0 bases, with 10 bases remaining between them. The CDR3 DNA sequence: TGTGCCTGGATTCGCGAAACCTCCTACGAGCAGTACTTC. Residues: CAWIRETSYEQYF. Combining the CDR3 with reference TRBV30 and TRBJ2-7 gives the whole variable domain SQTIHQWPATLVQPVGSPLSLECTVEGTSNPNLYWYRQAAGRGLQLLFYSVGIGQISSEVPQNLSASRPQDRQFILSSKKLLLSDSGFYLCAWIRETSYEQYFGPGTRLTVT.

This chain connects TRBV25-1 to TRBJ1-4, with D unresolved. Germline V gene sequence: CDR1 MGHDK, CDR2 SYGVNS. This CDR3 spans 15 amino acids. V lost 7 bases, J lost 2 bases, and 14 bases lay in between. CDR3 protein: CASTPGVGTNEKLFF. The CDR3 region has the DNA TGTGCCAGCACCCCTGGGGTGGGCACTAATGAAAAACTGTTTTTT.

The V gene is TRBV11-2, the J gene TRBJ2-3; no reliable D call. The CDR3 length is 16 residues. Germline V gives CDR1 SGHAT, CDR2 FQNNGV. Deletions cut 1 base from V and 0 bases from J, with 11 bases between. As DNA, the CDR3 is TGTGCCAGCAGCTTAGCATCCTACACTAGCACAGATACGCAGTATTTT. It specifies CASSLASYTSTDTQYF.

This chain connects TRBV10-3 to TRBJ2-1; D may be TRBD2 (6 bases). This CDR3 spans 13 amino acids. Germline-derived CDR1 and CDR2 are ENHRY and SYGVKD. Trimming removed 8 bases from V and 5 bases from J, with 13 bases in between. CDR3 region: CAIGAGSDNEQFF. The DNA for the CDR3 is TGTGCCATCGGGGCGGGGAGTGACAATGAGCAGTTCTTC.